The 20 T cell receptor beta chains reported below all come from one sample, sequenced in a study of T cell responses to AZD1222 COVID-19 vaccine. Data came from immunoSEQ multiplex PCR; TCRdb stores just in-frame clones and leaves some out. This table holds 95,000 to 110,000 clones, about 90% found once. The sequenced sample was peripheral blood, obtained on day 0 of AZD1222 vaccination. The receptors here all came from an adult in good health.

In regard to this clone: Other DNA sequences within the sample encode an identical CDR3. The chain joins TRBV6-5 to TRBJ1-1; D unresolved. Germline CDR1 is MNHEY and CDR2 is SVGAGI. V lost 2 bases and J lost 2, with 6 bases in between. The length of the CDR3 is 13 residues. CDR3 nucleotide sequence: TGTGCCAGCAGTTACGGCCCTAACACTGAAGCTTTCTTT. It encodes CASSYGPNTEAFF.

The rearrangement links TRBV18 to TRBJ1-6; no clear D. There are 13 residues in the CDR3. Germline loops: CDR1 KGHSH, CDR2 LQKENI. V was clipped by 1 base and J by 8 bases, with 6 bases between them. The CDR3 DNA sequence: TGTGCCAGCTCACCACAACGACATTCACCCCTCCACTTT. Translated: CASSPQRHSPLHF.

The chain employs TRBV7-8 and TRBJ1-2; 9 positions agree with TRBD1. With 5 bases clipped from V and 5 bases from J, the junction kept 3 bases outside the gene matches. CDR1 and CDR2 from the germline V gene are SGHVS and FQNEAQ. CDR3 size: 13 residues. CDR3 bases: TGTGCCAGCAGCCGGGACAGGGATTATGGCTACACCTTC. It encodes CASSRDRDYGYTF.

This clone was picked up one time. The genes are TRBV6-5 and TRBJ1-1; D uncertain. CDR3 length: 15 amino acids. Trimming took 1 base from V and 0 from J, leaving 9 bases between them. CDR1 MNHEY and CDR2 SVGAGI come from the germline V gene. The CDR3 spells CASSYYRRLNTEAFF. As DNA, the CDR3 is TGTGCCAGCAGTTACTATCGCAGACTGAACACTGAAGCTTTCTTT.

This clone was recorded only once. The rearrangement uses TRBV11-3 and TRBJ1-1, with no clear D. The V end was cut by 1 base, the J end by 4 bases, with 7 bases between. Germline V gives CDR1 SGHNT, CDR2 YENEEA. The CDR3 has 13 residues. CDR3: CASSLGVATEAFF. CDR3 DNA: TGTGCCAGCAGCTTAGGTGTGGCCACTGAAGCTTTCTTT.

The rearrangement joins TRBV7-3 to TRBJ2-3; the D gene is possibly TRBD1 (7 bases). Trimming shortened V by 5 bases and J by 4 bases, and 19 bases separated the two germline ends. From germline, CDR1 is SGHTA and CDR2 FQGTGA. The CDR3 loop spans 16 amino acids. The CDR3 region is CASSPTQGGKADTQYF. The CDR3 nucleotides are TGTGCCAGCAGCCCCACGCAGGGGGGCAAGGCAGATACGCAGTATTTT.

The chain has TRBV30 and TRBJ1-2; the D gene is possibly TRBD1 (6 bases). Per the germline V gene, CDR1 is GTSNPN and CDR2 is SVGIG (reference sequence). Between the trimmed V and J ends, which lost 8 bases and 7 bases, there was a span of 17 bases. The CDR3 totals 12 residues. This chain's CDR3 is CAQEEGRGGYTF. CDR3 nucleotides: TGTGCCCAAGAAGAGGGCAGGGGTGGCTACACCTTC.

The chain uses TRBV10-3 and TRBJ2-1, with TRBD2 matching over 12 bases. Looked up from germline, CDR1 is ENHRY and CDR2 is SYGVKD. J was trimmed by 9 bases and V by 3 bases; bases with no gene match: 9. The CDR3 extends over 16 amino acids. Here the CDR3 reads CAISDPTSGSVSEQFF. The CDR3 nucleotides are TGTGCCATCAGTGACCCGACTAGCGGGAGTGTTAGTGAGCAGTTCTTC.

The J gene is TRBJ1-3, the V gene TRBV28; D unresolved. The CDR3 is 18 residues long. V lost 5 bases, J lost 7 bases, and 27 bases lay in between. The germline V gene has CDR1 MDHEN and CDR2 SYDVKM. The CDR3 protein is CASSPLYLKGPLGNTIYF. The CDR3 coding sequence is TGTGCCAGCAGTCCTCTATATCTCAAGGGCCCCCTCGGGAACACCATATATTTT.

The V gene is TRBV6-5, the J gene TRBJ1-5, with a weak D call TRBD1 (6 bases). CDR3 length equals 16 residues. V lost 4 bases and J 2 bases, leaving 15 bases between the germline ends. Germline V CDR1 and CDR2: MNHEY, SVGAGI. CDR3 bases: TGTGCCAGCAGTTGGGCGAGGCAGGGGTGCAATCAGCCCCAGCATTTT. It yields the protein CASSWARQGCNQPQHF.

This chain uses TRBV20-1 with TRBJ1-5; a possible D gene is TRBD1 (5 bases). The CDR3 sequence is 15 residues long. Trimming left V 3 bases short and J 2 bases short, with 14 bases between. The V gene's germline CDR1 is DFQATT and CDR2 SNEGSKA (reference sequence). Written as DNA, the CDR3 is TGCAGTGCTAGTAGCAGGGACCGCCGCAATCAGCCCCAGCATTTT. Its translation: CSASSRDRRNQPQHF.

The chain is built from TRBV28 and TRBJ2-1; 8 bases are a match to TRBD2. The CDR3 spans 16 residues. V shed 6 bases, J shed 9 bases, and the junction held 16 bases outside the gene matches. CDR1 and CDR2 from the germline V gene are MDHEN and SYDVKM. CDR3 bases: TGTGCCAGCAGCCTCCCCCCGGGACTAGTACGTGTTGAGCAGTTCTTC. This translates into CASSLPPGLVRVEQFF.

This clone was counted a single time. CDR3 sequence (DNA): TGTGCCAGTAGTAAGGGGAGTAGGTTAGATGGCTACACCTTC. Translation gives CASSKGSRLDGYTF. The rearrangement uses TRBV19 and TRBJ1-2; perhaps TRBD1 as D (5 bases). Trimming took off 4 bases at V and 6 bases at J, with 15 bases between the two ends. Germline values: CDR1 LNHDA, CDR2 SQIVND (reference sequence). The CDR3 sequence is 14 residues long.

The rearrangement links TRBV6-5 to TRBJ2-2; D ambiguous. The germline CDR1 and CDR2 sequences are MNHEY and SVGAGI. This CDR3 is 16 amino acids long. V lost 4 bases and J 0 bases, leaving 12 bases between the germline ends. CDR3 in DNA: TGTGCCAGCAGTTTTCAACCCCATCCGAACACCGGGGAGCTGTTTTTT. It codes for CASSFQPHPNTGELFF.

This chain joins TRBV7-7 and TRBJ2-7; 14 nucleotides line up with TRBD2. Germline values: CDR1 SSHAT, CDR2 FNYEAQ (reference sequence). This CDR3 spans 15 amino acids. The ends lost 5 bases at V and 7 bases at J; junction bases unmatched: 7. The CDR3 bases are TGTGCCAGCAGCCGGACTAGCGGGAGGCATGAGGAGCAGTACTTC. This sequence encodes CASSRTSGRHEEQYF. The entire variable domain, with the rest obtained from reference TRBV7-7 and TRBJ2-7, is as follows: GAGVSQSPRYKVTKRGQDVTLRCDPISSHATLYWYQQALGQGPEFLTYFNYEAQPDKSGLPSDRFSAERPEGSISTLTIQRTEQRDSAMYRCASSRTSGRHEEQYFGPGTRLTVT.

This clone was seen only once. The rearrangement links TRBV4-3 to TRBJ2-3, with TRBD2 matching over 10 bases. J gave up 2 bases and V 2 bases, and 10 bases lay outside the gene matches. Germline lookup yields CDR1 LGHNA and CDR2 YSLEER. The CDR3 loop spans 18 amino acids. CDR3 coding DNA: TGCGCCAGCAGCCAACCAACCGTAGCGGGGGGACCCACAGATACGCAGTATTTT. Translated: CASSQPTVAGGPTDTQYF.

V gene TRBV5-1 combines with J gene TRBJ2-5; 8 bases map to TRBD2. CDR1 SGHRS and CDR2 YFSETQ come from the germline V gene. The CDR3 runs to 15 residues. Trimming cost V 4 bases and J 4 bases; bases outside gene matches: 9. CDR3 bases: TGCGCCAGCAGCCGACCGGGAGGGCCGCTAGAGACCCAGTACTTC. It is translated as CASSRPGGPLETQYF.

The J gene is TRBJ1-2, the V gene TRBV15; D perhaps matches TRBD1 (6 bases). This CDR3 comprises 18 residues. Trimming left V 5 bases short and J 5 bases short, with 27 bases between. The germline CDR1 and CDR2 sequences are LNHNV and YYDKDF (reference sequence). The CDR3 bases are TGTGCCACCAGCCCGACAGGTTCCCATACCCCACGATTATATGGCTACACCTTC. It encodes CATSPTGSHTPRLYGYTF.

The gene calls are TRBV2 and TRBJ1-1; D uncertain. Trimming shortened V by 4 bases and J by 1 base, and 7 bases separated the two germline ends. The CDR3 length is 13 residues. Germline V lookup: CDR1 SNHLY, CDR2 FYNNEI. Here the CDR3 DNA reads TGTGCCAGCAGTGCTTGGGGGAACACTGAAGCTTTCTTT. This gives the protein CASSAWGNTEAFF. The full variable domain, its missing parts supplied by reference TRBV2 and TRBJ1-1, is EPEVTQTPSHQVTQMGQEVILRCVPISNHLYFYWYRQILGQKVEFLVSFYNNEISEKSEIFDDQFSVERPDGSNFTLKIRSTKLEDSAMYFCASSAWGNTEAFFGQGTRLTVV.

V gene TRBV11-2 combines with J gene TRBJ1-1; no definite D call. Germline V gene data show CDR1 as SGHAT and CDR2 as FQNNGV. The V gene lost 1 base and the J gene lost 10 bases, with 7 bases spanning the gap. This CDR3 is 11 amino acids long. Written as DNA, the CDR3 is TGTGCCAGCAGCTTAGGAGAAGGAGCTTTCTTT. This translates into CASSLGEGAFF.